The 27 T cell receptor beta chains in this list originate from one sample, sequenced in a study of blood T cell repertoires in COVID-19. Some clones are missing from TCRdb's copy, which holds only in-frame ones; the method was immunoSEQ multiplex PCR. The sample holds fewer than 250,000 clones, around 90% seen once. The specimen was PBMCs or T cells enriched from blood (not recorded which). The receptors come from a woman aged 25-40 years who had been exposed to COVID-19.

J is TRBJ2-7 and V is TRBV6-5; D not certain. V was clipped by 1 base and J by 6 bases, with 10 bases between them. The CDR3 consists of 13 residues. Germline V gene sequence: CDR1 MNHEY, CDR2 SVGAGI. CDR3 region: CASSYFVPGEQYF. As DNA, the CDR3 is TGTGCCAGCAGTTACTTCGTCCCGGGCGAGCAGTACTTC.

This sequence joins TRBV4-1 and TRBJ2-1; TRBD2 matches at 8 bases. The CDR3 loop spans 16 amino acids. V was pared by 1 base and J by 8 bases, with 10 bases of the junction left unmatched. Germline loops: CDR1 MGHRA, CDR2 YSYEKL. The DNA of the CDR3 is TGCGCCAGCAGCCAAGGTAATAGCGGGATTGGTGATGAGCAGTTCTTC. Translating it yields CASSQGNSGIGDEQFF.

The chain recombines TRBV4-1 with TRBJ2-3; D is undetermined. Germline loops: CDR1 MGHRA, CDR2 YSYEKL. The CDR3 has 15 amino acids. V was shortened by 0 bases and J by 2 bases, with 9 bases between the two germline ends. The CDR3 sequence: CASSQDGQNTDTQYF. CDR3 bases: TGCGCCAGCAGCCAAGATGGGCAGAACACAGATACGCAGTATTTT.

The rearrangement uses TRBV12-5 and TRBJ2-2; 7 nucleotides match TRBD1. Germline V gives CDR1 LGHNT, CDR2 FRNRAP. J lost 4 bases, V lost 1 base, and 3 bases had no gene match. This CDR3 has 15 residues. CDR3 in DNA: TGTGCTAGTGGTTTGGAGAGACAGGGCACCGGGGAGCTGTTTTTT. Translating it yields CASGLERQGTGELFF. Full variable domain (missing parts from reference TRBV12-5 and TRBJ2-2): DARVTQTPRHKVTEMGQEVTMRCQPILGHNTVFWYRQTMMQGLELLAYFRNRAPLDDSGMPKDRFSAEMPDATLATLKIQPSEPRDSAVYFCASGLERQGTGELFFGEGSRLTVL.

The gene calls are TRBV5-5 and TRBJ2-3, with TRBD2 as a possible D gene (5 bases). V was trimmed by 4 bases and J by 2 bases, leaving 11 bases between them. Germline-derived CDR1 and CDR2 are SGHKS and YYEKEE (reference sequence). This CDR3 comprises 14 residues. As DNA, the CDR3 is TGTGCCAGCAGCCCCGGGGTCTACACAGATACGCAGTATTTT. Its protein product is CASSPGVYTDTQYF.

This rearrangement joins TRBV11-3 to TRBJ2-1; 7 nucleotides agree with TRBD2. From germline, CDR1 is SGHNT and CDR2 YENEEA. The CDR3 has 15 residues. After removal of 2 bases from V and 7 bases from J, the junction contained 8 bases not matched to a gene. The CDR3 sequence is CASSLNGGSWNEQFF. The CDR3 DNA is TGTGCCAGCAGCTTAAATGGCGGGAGCTGGAATGAGCAGTTCTTC.

This chain joins TRBV7-2 and TRBJ2-1; a weak D match, TRBD2 (6 bases). Trimming took 5 bases from V and 5 from J, leaving 16 bases between them. The length of the CDR3 is 15 residues. The germline V gene has CDR1 SGHTA and CDR2 FQGNSA. CDR3 in DNA: TGTGCCAGCAGCAAGGGACTCTCGTATAACAATGAGCAGTTCTTC. It translates to CASSKGLSYNNEQFF.

The V gene is TRBV19, the J gene TRBJ1-2; D is uncertain. This CDR3 region has 15 residues. The V gene lost 2 bases and the J gene lost 1 base, with 11 bases spanning the gap. CDR1 LNHDA and CDR2 SQIVND come from the germline V gene (reference sequence). The CDR3 sequence is CASSIREEVNYGYTF. The CDR3 DNA follows: TGTGCCAGTAGTATAAGGGAGGAGGTTAACTATGGCTACACCTTC.

This clone came up once. The chain links TRBV5-1 to TRBJ2-2, with 8 bases that match TRBD1. Germline CDR1 and CDR2: SGHRS and YFSETQ. The CDR3 has 15 residues. V trimming: 0 bases; J trimming: 7 bases; junction bases outside the gene matches: 5. DNA of the CDR3: TGCGCCAGCAGCTTGGGGCAGGGGGCGATCGGGGAGCTGTTTTTT. This codes for CASSLGQGAIGELFF.

This rearrangement joins TRBV5-5 to TRBJ2-3; 10 bases agree with TRBD2. CDR3 length equals 15 residues. CDR1 SGHKS and CDR2 YYEKEE come from the germline V gene (reference sequence). Unmatched junction bases numbered 2, after V lost 2 bases and J lost 2 bases. The CDR3: CASSFLAGDTDTQYF. CDR3 nucleotides: TGTGCCAGCAGCTTCCTAGCGGGGGACACAGATACGCAGTATTTT.

V is TRBV30 and J is TRBJ2-1, with 9 nucleotides matching TRBD1. With 3 bases clipped from V and 9 bases from J, the junction kept 0 bases outside the gene matches. Germline assignment: CDR1 GTSNPN and CDR2 SVGIG (reference sequence). The CDR3 sequence is 11 residues long. CDR3 bases: TGTGCCTGGAGGACAGGGGGTGAGCAGTTCTTC. It yields the protein CAWRTGGEQFF.

The V gene is TRBV9, the J gene TRBJ1-1; D is uncertain. CDR1 and CDR2 from the germline V gene are SGDLS and YYNGEE. The CDR3 has 13 residues. V dropped 0 bases and J dropped 4 bases, with 7 bases sitting between them. CDR3 loop: CASSVDRGTEAFF. CDR3 bases: TGTGCCAGCAGCGTAGACCGGGGCACTGAAGCTTTCTTT.

The chain recombines TRBV5-5 with TRBJ2-5; the D gene is possibly TRBD2 (6 bases). CDR1 and CDR2 (germline): SGHKS, YYEKEE (reference sequence). The length of the CDR3 is 18 residues. Between the trimmed V and J ends, which lost 3 bases and 0 bases, there was a span of 21 bases. The CDR3 DNA reads TGTGCCAGCAGCTGGGGGTTTATGGTGCGGGGAGACCAAGAGACCCAGTACTTC. The encoded protein is CASSWGFMVRGDQETQYF.

The V call is TRBV5-5, the J call TRBJ2-1; 8 bases are a match to TRBD2. Germline V gene sequence: CDR1 SGHKS, CDR2 YYEKEE (reference sequence). The CDR3 is 17 residues long. V shed 1 base, J shed 5 bases, and the junction held 11 bases outside the gene matches. The CDR3 bases are TGTGCCAGCAGCTTGAGGGGCGGGGGGCTCACCGACAATGAGCAGTTCTTC. This encodes CASSLRGGGLTDNEQFF.

The chain couples TRBV2 to TRBJ2-1, with 12 bases identical to TRBD2. V was pared by 7 bases and J by 2 bases, with 6 bases of the junction left unmatched. Germline CDR1 and CDR2: SNHLY and FYNNEI. The CDR3 contains 16 residues. In DNA, the CDR3 is TGTGCCAGCACTAGACTAGCGGGAGACCCCTACAATGAGCAGTTCTTC. Translating it yields CASTRLAGDPYNEQFF.

V usage is TRBV11-2 and J usage is TRBJ1-2; no reliable D call. V lost 6 bases to trimming and J lost 0 bases, with 14 bases between them. CDR3 length: 15 residues. Germline values: CDR1 SGHAT, CDR2 FQNNGV. DNA of the CDR3: TGTGCCAGCAGTCTCCCCGGGAGGCCTAACTATGGCTACACCTTC. It yields the protein CASSLPGRPNYGYTF.

CDR3: CASSGLAGSYEQYF. The CDR3 region has the DNA TGTGCCAGCAGCGGACTAGCGGGGTCCTACGAGCAGTACTTC. The rearrangement uses TRBV9 and TRBJ2-7; 11 bases align to TRBD2. The germline CDR1 and CDR2 sequences are SGDLS and YYNGEE. CDR3 size: 14 residues. J gave up 1 base and V 3 bases, and 0 bases lay outside the gene matches.

The V gene is TRBV2, the J gene TRBJ2-7; D gene ambiguous. V was pared by 7 bases and J by 2 bases, with 6 bases between. CDR1 is SNHLY and CDR2 is FYNNEI in the germline V gene. The CDR3 is 11 amino acids. CDR3 region: CASIRTYEQYF. The CDR3 DNA reads as TGTGCCAGCATCCGTACCTACGAGCAGTACTTC.

The rearrangement uses TRBV14 and TRBJ2-1; TRBD2 matches 10 bases. This CDR3 spans 15 amino acids. CDR1 and CDR2 from the germline V gene are SGHDN and FVKESK. After removal of 1 base from V and 8 bases from J, the junction contained 5 bases not matched to a gene. The CDR3 sequence is CASSQVSGRGDEQFF. DNA of the CDR3: TGTGCCAGCAGCCAAGTGAGCGGGAGGGGCGATGAGCAGTTCTTC.

This chain links TRBV6-5 with TRBJ1-2; possible D gene TRBD1, 6 bases. The CDR3 totals 12 residues. The germline V gene encodes CDR1 MNHEY and CDR2 SVGAGI. V was shortened by 7 bases and J by 2 bases, with 8 bases between the two germline ends. The CDR3, as DNA: TGTGCCAGCAAGCAGGGGAACTATGGCTACACCTTC. It specifies CASKQGNYGYTF.

The V and J genes are TRBV27 and TRBJ2-1, with TRBD1 matching over 11 bases. The CDR3 spans 15 residues. V was pared by 3 bases and J by 5 bases, with 3 bases of the junction left unmatched. Germline assignment: CDR1 MNHEY and CDR2 SMNVEV (reference sequence). For the CDR3, the DNA is TGTGCCAGCAGTTTCGGGACAGGGGGAAACAATGAGCAGTTCTTC. Protein sequence: CASSFGTGGNNEQFF.

The J gene is TRBJ2-2, the V gene TRBV28, with D unresolved. The germline CDR1 and CDR2 sequences are MDHEN and SYDVKM. CDR3 size: 15 residues. V lost 5 bases and J 1 base, leaving 11 bases between the germline ends. CDR3 region: CASSKILGNTGELFF. In DNA, the CDR3 is TGTGCCAGCAGTAAAATCCTAGGGAACACCGGGGAGCTGTTTTTT.

This chain joins TRBV30 and TRBJ2-1; 7 bases are shared with TRBD1. The ends lost 8 bases at V and 9 bases at J; junction bases unmatched: 10. CDR3 length equals 12 residues. Germline V lookup: CDR1 GTSNPN, CDR2 SVGIG (reference sequence). CDR3 residues: CAAARGLGEQFF. The DNA for the CDR3 is TGTGCCGCCGCCAGGGGGTTGGGTGAGCAGTTCTTC.

The chain employs TRBV7-9 and TRBJ1-5, with 9 nucleotides matching TRBD1. This CDR3 spans 19 amino acids. In germline, CDR1 is SEHNR, CDR2 FQNEAQ (reference sequence). J was trimmed by 0 bases and V by 1 base; bases with no gene match: 10. The CDR3 is CASSLGGQGLWVSNQPQHF. Written as DNA, the CDR3 is TGTGCCAGCAGCTTAGGGGGACAGGGCCTTTGGGTTAGCAATCAGCCCCAGCATTTT.

The V and J genes are TRBV20-1 and TRBJ2-1, with 13 positions matching TRBD2. The CDR3 runs 13 residues. Germline V gives CDR1 DFQATT, CDR2 SNEGSKA (reference sequence). V lost 3 bases and J lost 11; bases outside the gene matches: 4. The CDR3 nucleotides read TGCAGTGCTAGTGCACTAGCGGGAGGGCAGCAGTTCTTC. This translates into CSASALAGGQQFF.

This chain connects TRBV10-3 to TRBJ1-1; no firm D call. The length of the CDR3 is 14 residues. The germline V and J ends were trimmed by 8 bases and 7 bases, with 20 bases remaining between them. The germline CDR1 and CDR2 sequences are ENHRY and SYGVKD. In DNA, the CDR3 is TGTGCCATCCGGTCCACTCAAACTGAGTTTGAAGCTTTCTTT. Translation gives CAIRSTQTEFEAFF.

This clone was observed a handful of times. The chain carries TRBV7-9 and TRBJ1-1; 7 nucleotides line up with TRBD1. The junction had 1 base not matched to a gene; V was cut back by 3 bases and J by 3 bases. CDR1 SEHNR and CDR2 FQNEAQ come from the germline V gene (reference sequence). The CDR3 contains 13 residues. Here the CDR3 DNA reads TGTGCCAGCAGCTTTCAGGGGGACACTGAAGCTTTCTTT. The encoded protein is CASSFQGDTEAFF.